These 19 T cell receptor beta chains were all obtained from the same sample, sequenced in a study of early T cells in non-severe SARS-CoV-2 infection. TCRdb itself ran the 5' RACE reads through MiXCR, one entry per CDR3 protein. The table has about 80,000 distinct CDR3 sequences, about 12% seen once. Material: whole blood. These receptors came from an adult who was a healthcare worker with PCR-confirmed SARS-CoV-2 infection or an uninfected control (not recorded which).

The J gene is TRBJ1-1, the V gene TRBV9, with no clear D. This CDR3 region has 13 residues. The germline V gene encodes CDR1 SGDLS and CDR2 YYNGEE. V lost 3 bases, J lost 4 bases, and 10 bases lay in between. CDR3 coding DNA: TGTGCCAGCAGCGCGGAGTCGGGCACTGAAGCTTTCTTT. As protein: CASSAESGTEAFF. Full variable domain (outside the CDR3, taken from reference TRBV9 and TRBJ1-1): DSGVTQTPKHLITATGQRVTLRCSPRSGDLSVYWYQQSLDQGLQFLIQYYNGEERAKGNILERFSAQQFPDLHSELNLSSLELGDSALYFCASSAESGTEAFFGQGTRLTVV.

This clonotype was observed many times. The chain is built from TRBV7-6 and TRBJ2-1; D possibly matches TRBD1 or TRBD2 (5 bases each). Trimming took 4 bases from V and 8 from J, leaving 12 bases between them. Germline values: CDR1 SGHVS, CDR2 FNYEAQ. CDR3 length: 13 residues. Here the CDR3 reads CASSSWDRDEQFF. CDR3 coding DNA: TGTGCCAGCAGCTCCTGGGACCGCGATGAGCAGTTCTTC.

This clonotype was found a few times. The chain is built from TRBV6-5 and TRBJ2-1; D not resolved. Germline V gene lookup returns CDR1 MNHEY and CDR2 SVGAGI. This CDR3 has 11 amino acids. Trimming cost V 10 bases and J 4 bases, with 8 bases left between them. In DNA form, the CDR3 reads TGTGCCACACACCGATACAATGAGCAGTTCTTC. This gives the protein CATHRYNEQFF.

This clonotype has a count of ten or more. This rearrangement joins TRBV20-1 to TRBJ2-7; D gene ambiguous. Trimming stripped 3 bases from V and 3 bases from J, with 6 bases between. Germline loops: CDR1 DFQATT, CDR2 SNEGSKA (reference sequence). The CDR3 runs to 11 residues. The CDR3 sequence is CSASRNYEQYF. As DNA, the CDR3 is TGCAGTGCTAGCAGAAACTACGAGCAGTACTTC.

This clonotype was picked up many times. The V call is TRBV19, the J call TRBJ2-3; D remains unclear. CDR1 is LNHDA and CDR2 is SQIVND in the germline V gene (reference sequence). The germline V and J ends were trimmed by 5 bases and 2 bases, with 17 bases remaining between them. The CDR3 runs 16 residues. The CDR3: CASSPLSLQNTDTQYF. CDR3 bases: TGTGCCAGTAGTCCACTCTCCCTCCAAAACACAGATACGCAGTATTTT.

V usage is TRBV15 and J usage is TRBJ2-3; D call uncertain. CDR3 length equals 13 residues. V lost 1 base and J lost 2, with 4 bases in between. Looked up from germline, CDR1 is LNHNV and CDR2 is YYDKDF (reference sequence). The CDR3 sequence: CATSRVTTDTQYF. The CDR3 DNA reads TGTGCCACCAGCAGAGTAACCACAGATACGCAGTATTTT.

This clonotype showed up just a few times. V usage is TRBV5-1 and J usage is TRBJ2-4; D might be TRBD1 (5 bases). CDR1 SGHRS and CDR2 YFSETQ come from the germline V gene. The CDR3 spans 16 residues. V was cut by 1 base and J by 6 bases, with 17 bases left in between. The CDR3 is CASSLTQGLQGNIQYF. CDR3 DNA sequence: TGCGCCAGCAGCTTGACCCAAGGCCTCCAGGGAAACATTCAGTACTTC.

This clonotype was found many times. The J gene is TRBJ2-3, the V gene TRBV6-4; D gene uncertain. The V and J ends lost 2 bases and 6 bases respectively, with 6 bases between them. This CDR3 comprises 12 residues. The germline CDR1 and CDR2 sequences are MRHNA and SNTAGT. CDR3 DNA sequence: TGTGCCAGCAGTGACGGGGTGGATACGCAGTATTTT. Its protein product is CASSDGVDTQYF.

This clonotype occurred a few times. V is TRBV24-1 and J is TRBJ2-1; TRBD2 matches 10 bases. This CDR3 is built from 16 residues. V shed 4 bases, J shed 6 bases, and the junction held 8 bases outside the gene matches. Per germline, CDR1 KGHDR and CDR2 SFDVKD. CDR3 DNA: TGTGCCACCAGTGACCCAGCGGGAGGGATGGTCAATGAGCAGTTCTTC. Its protein is CATSDPAGGMVNEQFF.

This clonotype was seen repeatedly, ten times or more. The CDR3 reads CASTLAGTPYEQYF. The CDR3 DNA sequence: TGTGCCAGCACCCTAGCGGGAACTCCCTACGAGCAGTACTTC. The J gene is TRBJ2-7, the V gene TRBV11-2; 9 bases line up with TRBD2. This CDR3 has 14 amino acids. Germline CDR1 and CDR2: SGHAT and FQNNGV. The V and J ends lost 7 bases and 2 bases, in that order; junction bases with no gene match: 6.

This clonotype came up many times. The rearrangement links TRBV20-1 to TRBJ1-1, with D possibly matching TRBD1 (5 bases). Trimming shortened V by 3 bases and J by 9 bases, and 17 bases separated the two germline ends. CDR3 length: 13 amino acids. Germline CDR1 is DFQATT and CDR2 is SNEGSKA (reference sequence). CDR3 loop: CSARFGGIRKAFF. In DNA form, the CDR3 reads TGCAGTGCTAGGTTTGGGGGAATCCGTAAAGCTTTCTTT.

The chain is built from TRBV12-3 or TRBV12-4 and TRBJ1-1; tentatively, D is TRBD1 (5 bases). The CDR3 has 14 residues. V lost 2 bases and J 1 base, leaving 8 bases between the germline ends. The CDR3: CASSLRGGNTEAFF. CDR3 in DNA: TGTGCCAGCAGTTTACGGGGGGGGAACACTGAAGCTTTCTTT.

This clonotype was detected many times. The chain joins TRBV6-6 to TRBJ1-1; no firm D call. The CDR3 totals 14 residues. Trimming stripped 6 bases from V and 0 bases from J, with 11 bases between. The germline CDR1 and CDR2 sequences are MNHNY and SVGAGI (reference sequence). The CDR3 here is CASRSGGVNTEAFF. The DNA of the CDR3 is TGTGCCAGCAGGAGTGGAGGCGTGAACACTGAAGCTTTCTTT.

The table lists this clonotype with a few counts. The chain links TRBV7-9 to TRBJ1-3; D is possibly TRBD1 (5 bases). CDR1 is SEHNR and CDR2 is FQNEAQ in the germline V gene (reference sequence). V dropped 11 bases and J dropped 2 bases, with 19 bases sitting between them. This CDR3 is 15 amino acids long. This chain's CDR3 is CAYWGNGPAGNTIYF. DNA of the CDR3: TGTGCCTACTGGGGGAACGGGCCGGCTGGAAACACCATATATTTT.

This clonotype was observed a few times. CDR3 DNA sequence: TGCGCCAGCAGTGACAACAGGGGATTAGTGAATGAGCAGTTCTTC. Its protein product is CASSDNRGLVNEQFF. The chain couples TRBV10-1 to TRBJ2-1; 7 positions match TRBD1. This CDR3 contains 15 residues. CDR1 is WNHNN and CDR2 is SYGVQD in the germline V gene (reference sequence). J gave up 7 bases and V 3 bases, and 9 bases lay outside the gene matches.

This clonotype was observed a single time. Sequence at one end of the junction differs from germline and may be a read error. The chain links TRBV5-6 to TRBJ1-1; unclear D gene. This CDR3 is 11 amino acids long. CDR1 and CDR2 (germline): SGHDT, YYEEEE. In nucleotides, the CDR3 is TGTGCCAGCAGCTTCAACACTGAAGTTTTCTTT. This encodes CASSFNTEVFF.

V gene TRBV7-9 combines with J gene TRBJ2-7, with D possibly TRBD2 on 6 matching bases. CDR1 SEHNR and CDR2 FQNEAQ come from the germline V gene (reference sequence). This CDR3 contains 14 residues. V lost 5 bases and J 6 bases, leaving 17 bases between the germline ends. The CDR3 loop reads CASSLPPLGSEQYF. The CDR3 bases are TGTGCCAGCAGCCTTCCTCCCCTCGGGAGCGAGCAGTACTTC.

This chain connects TRBV2 to TRBJ1-2, with D hard to call. Germline-derived CDR1 and CDR2 are SNHLY and FYNNEI. CDR3 length: 12 residues. Trimming left V 1 base short and J 5 bases short, with 5 bases between. CDR3 sequence (DNA): TGTGCCAGCAGTGAAGGACCTTATGGCTACACCTTC. This encodes CASSEGPYGYTF.

This clonotype has more than one count but fewer than ten. The rearrangement links TRBV5-1 to TRBJ1-1; the D is unclear. V shed 1 base and J shed 0 bases, with 10 bases lying between them. The CDR3 covers 15 residues. CDR1 is SGHRS, CDR2 YFSETQ, per germline. CDR3 DNA sequence: TGCGCCAGCAGCTTGATGGAGGGAATGAACACTGAAGCTTTCTTT. This translates into CASSLMEGMNTEAFF.